The 6 T cell receptor beta chains presented below share a single source sample, sequenced in a study of blood T cell repertoires in COVID-19. Measured with immunoSEQ multiplex PCR; TCRdb has only the in-frame clones, and not every one. Of about 240,000 clones detected, around 85% appear once; the ten largest clones hold 6.2%. Sequencing input: peripheral blood. The receptors come from a man aged 55 to 70 with acute or convalescent COVID-19.

The chain recombines TRBV19 with TRBJ2-3; 12 nucleotides line up with TRBD2. The J segment lost 2 bases and the V segment lost 4 bases, leaving 10 bases of the junction unmatched. The CDR3 runs to 18 residues. Germline V lookup: CDR1 LNHDA, CDR2 SQIVND (reference sequence). CDR3 protein: CASSTPSGRAAYTDTQYF. For the CDR3, the DNA is TGTGCCAGTAGTACCCCTAGCGGGAGGGCCGCTTACACAGATACGCAGTATTTT.

The chain joins TRBV6-5 to TRBJ1-1, with D perhaps matching TRBD1 (5 bases). Germline values: CDR1 MNHEY, CDR2 SVGAGI. This CDR3 spans 15 amino acids. The germline V and J ends were trimmed by 2 bases and 5 bases, with 15 bases remaining between them. CDR3 in amino acids: CASSYLTSGYTEAFF. The CDR3 bases are TGTGCCAGCAGTTACCTAACTTCAGGGTATACTGAAGCTTTCTTT.

The chain combines TRBV19 with TRBJ2-2, with a possible D match to TRBD2 (6 bases). CDR1 LNHDA and CDR2 SQIVND come from the germline V gene (reference sequence). Trimming stripped 6 bases from V and 1 base from J, with 9 bases between. CDR3 length: 14 residues. CDR3 nucleotides: TGTGCCAGTAGACTAGCACTGAACACCGGGGAGCTGTTTTTT. This sequence encodes CASRLALNTGELFF.

The CDR3 nucleotides read TGTGCCAGCAGTTTCCGTACGGAGGCTAGCGACCGATTAGCCAAAAACATTCAGTACTTC. Protein: CASSFRTEASDRLAKNIQYF. The rearrangement links TRBV5-5 to TRBJ2-4, with D possibly TRBD2 on 6 matching bases. V lost 5 bases and J 0 bases, leaving 27 bases between the germline ends. The CDR3 length is 20 residues. The germline V gene encodes CDR1 SGHKS and CDR2 YYEKEE (reference sequence).

The chain uses TRBV11-2 and TRBJ2-1; tentatively, D is TRBD1 (5 bases). Germline-derived CDR1 and CDR2 are SGHAT and FQNNGV. Trimming took off 4 bases at V and 5 bases at J, with 12 bases between the two ends. The CDR3 loop spans 14 amino acids. The CDR3 DNA follows: TGTGCCAGCAGCTCGCTCAGGGTGGACAATGAGCAGTTCTTC. This translates into CASSSLRVDNEQFF.

The chain uses TRBV10-3 and TRBJ2-7; the D is unclear. This CDR3 has 11 residues. Trimming removed 0 bases at V and 5 bases at J, with 2 bases between. Germline loops: CDR1 ENHRY, CDR2 SYGVKD. CDR3 nucleotides: TGTGCCATCAGTGAGTCTAACGAGCAGTACTTC. This encodes CAISESNEQYF.